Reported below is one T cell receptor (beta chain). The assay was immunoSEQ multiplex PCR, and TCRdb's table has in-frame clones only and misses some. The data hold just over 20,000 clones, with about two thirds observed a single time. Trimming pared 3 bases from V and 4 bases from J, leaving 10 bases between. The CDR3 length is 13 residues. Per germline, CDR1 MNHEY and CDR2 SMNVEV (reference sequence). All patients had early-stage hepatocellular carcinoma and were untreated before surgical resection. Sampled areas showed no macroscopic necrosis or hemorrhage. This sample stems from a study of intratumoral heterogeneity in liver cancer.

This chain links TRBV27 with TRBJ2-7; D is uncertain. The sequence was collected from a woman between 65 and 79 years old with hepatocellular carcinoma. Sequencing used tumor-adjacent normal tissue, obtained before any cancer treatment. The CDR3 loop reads CASSFGPRYEQYF. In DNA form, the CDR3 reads TGTGCCAGCAGTTTTGGACCACGGTACGAGCAGTACTTC.